Presented here are 7 T cell receptor beta chains from one specimen sequenced in a study of neoadjuvant anti-PD-1 for oral cavity cancer. Sequenced by immunoSEQ multiplex PCR; TCRdb stores in-frame clones only, minus some. The sample records over 10,000 clones, about 60% being singletons. The sequencing used PBMCs, collected before nivolumab (anti-PD-1) treatment. These receptors all stem from a person between 40 and 85 years old with oral cavity squamous cell carcinoma.

The chain has TRBV25-1 and TRBJ2-5; no clear D. Germline V CDR1 and CDR2: MGHDK, SYGVNS. The CDR3 contains 16 residues. Trimming removed 0 bases at V and 5 bases at J, with 16 bases between. CDR3 residues: CASSEYVAAIGETQYF. The CDR3 DNA reads TGTGCCAGCAGTGAATATGTAGCAGCCATCGGGGAGACCCAGTACTTC.

This chain uses TRBV29-1 with TRBJ2-1; tentatively, D is TRBD1 (5 bases). The length of the CDR3 is 17 residues. V lost 7 bases and J 0 bases, leaving 22 bases between the germline ends. CDR1 SQVTM and CDR2 ANQGSEA come from the germline V gene. The CDR3 sequence is CSASQPLRAGSYNEQFF. The DNA for the CDR3 is TGCAGCGCATCCCAACCCCTCAGGGCTGGCTCCTACAATGAGCAGTTCTTC.

In its sample, this clone was seen a few times. The rearrangement links TRBV27 to TRBJ2-7; TRBD1 agrees at 7 bases. Germline CDR1 reads MNHEY; CDR2 reads SMNVEV (reference sequence). This CDR3 spans 15 amino acids. J gave up 3 bases and V 7 bases, and 12 bases lay outside the gene matches. The DNA for the CDR3 is TGTGCCAGCAAGCAAACAGGGGATTCCTTCTACGAGCAGTACTTC. Translation: CASKQTGDSFYEQYF.

The CDR3 region has the DNA TGCGCCAGCAGCCAAGAAGGTTCAGGCGACGGGAAAAAACTGTTTTTT. Translation gives CASSQEGSGDGKKLFF. The chain joins TRBV4-1 to TRBJ1-4, with unresolved D. Germline V gene lookup returns CDR1 MGHRA and CDR2 YSYEKL. The CDR3 sequence is 16 residues long. With 0 bases removed from V and 9 bases from J, the gap between germline ends came to 17 bases.

This clone was detected only a few times. CDR3 sequence reads: CASSEQGAGYGYTF. The CDR3 nucleotides read TGTGCCAGCAGCGAACAGGGGGCCGGCTATGGCTACACCTTC. The chain employs TRBV5-8 and TRBJ1-2; 9 bases map to TRBD1. CDR3 length: 14 residues. Germline CDR1 SGHTS, CDR2 YDEGEE. After removal of 4 bases from V and 4 bases from J, the junction contained 5 bases not matched to a gene.

This chain connects TRBV18 to TRBJ2-6; unclear D gene. This CDR3 is built from 16 residues. Germline V CDR1 and CDR2: KGHSH, LQKENI. Deletions cut 3 bases from V and 0 bases from J, with 9 bases between. CDR3 region: CASSPGSGSGANVLTF. Here the CDR3 DNA reads TGTGCCAGCTCACCTGGGTCCGGCTCTGGGGCCAACGTCCTGACTTTC.

This clone was seen a few times. The chain employs TRBV6-5 and TRBJ1-5; D is undetermined. Between the trimmed V and J ends, which lost 6 bases and 0 bases, there was a span of 9 bases. The CDR3 loop spans 14 amino acids. CDR1 MNHEY and CDR2 SVGAGI come from the germline V gene. The CDR3 DNA is TGTGCCAGCAGCCGAGACGATAGCAATCAGCCCCAGCATTTT. It codes for CASSRDDSNQPQHF.